What follows describes a single TCR beta chain. What it binds is not known. Other DNA sequences in this sample translate to the same CDR3. The sample belongs to a study of shared clonotypes between healthy human individuals. Findings and limits, study-wide: In having few donors, the study represented limited genetic and exposure-history diversity. Larger richness was generally estimated for naive than memory subsets.

Germline CDR1 is SGHTA and CDR2 is FQGNSA. Deletions cut 1 base from V and 2 bases from J, with 12 bases between. This CDR3 comprises 15 residues. Deep was the level used in running the assay. The repertoire was sequenced with immunoSEQ multiplex PCR; TCRdb's copy has only in-frame clones and lacks some. The sample lists 1.5 million to 2.5 million clones; about 95% were seen once. The naive CD8 population came from CD45RO-negative cells selected for CCR7, without terminally differentiated effector memory CD45RA+ cells. Material for sequencing was naive CD8+ T cells sorted from blood. The TCR comes from a man aged 18 to 29 in good health. The chain is built from TRBV7-2 and TRBJ2-7; D gene unclear. The CDR3 DNA reads TGTGCCAGCAGCTTAGGTCAAGGACGGACCTACGAGCAGTACTTC. It specifies CASSLGQGRTYEQYF.